This TCR beta chain was identified during a study of cytomegalovirus exposure and HLA in healthy donors. Study observations and caveats: Follow-up analysis seemed to connect common viral pathogens with several of the most significant clusters identified.

The CDR3 sequence is 15 residues long. The V gene's germline CDR1 is SGHTS and CDR2 YDEGEE. J gave up 3 bases and V 4 bases, and 1 base lay outside the gene matches. 13 Jbeta primers and 60 Vbeta primers were used for the PCR. The repertoire was sequenced with immunoSEQ multiplex PCR; TCRdb's copy has only in-frame clones and lacks some. The table has 100,000 to 150,000 clones, around three quarters seen once; the top ten hold around 2%. About this clone itself: Its specificity is unknown.

What was sequenced was PBMCs. V usage is TRBV5-8 and J usage is TRBJ2-1, with 13 bases matching TRBD2. The source of this sequence is a woman in her forties or fifties in good health and CMV-seronegative. The CDR3: CASSRLAGGYNEQFF. The CDR3 DNA reads as TGTGCCAGCAGCAGACTAGCGGGAGGCTACAATGAGCAGTTCTTC.